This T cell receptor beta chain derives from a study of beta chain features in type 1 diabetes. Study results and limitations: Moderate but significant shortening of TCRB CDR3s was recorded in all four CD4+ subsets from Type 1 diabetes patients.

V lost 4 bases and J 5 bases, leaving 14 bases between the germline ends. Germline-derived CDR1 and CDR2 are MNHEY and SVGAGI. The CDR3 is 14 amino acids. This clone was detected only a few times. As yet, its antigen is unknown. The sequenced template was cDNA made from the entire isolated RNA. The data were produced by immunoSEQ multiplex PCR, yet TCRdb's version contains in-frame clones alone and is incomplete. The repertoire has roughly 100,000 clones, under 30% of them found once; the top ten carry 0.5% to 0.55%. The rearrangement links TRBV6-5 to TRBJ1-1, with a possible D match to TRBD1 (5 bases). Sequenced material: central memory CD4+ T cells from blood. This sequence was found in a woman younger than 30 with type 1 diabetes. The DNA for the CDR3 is TGTGCCAGCAGTTCTCCTCGGGGGAGGACTGAAGCTTTCTTT. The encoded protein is CASSSPRGRTEAFF.